This TCR beta chain was captured by sequencing in a study of shared clonotypes between healthy human individuals. Points from the study as a whole: The sole specimen, blood, was sampled, and tissue repertoires likely differ. The represented genetic and exposure-history diversity was limited by the small number of donors.

There were no recent acute infections or vaccinations among the donors, who were healthy HIV-negative adults. As to this clone: What it binds is unknown. A read error may explain this, as a much larger clone is one base away. Other DNA sequences in the sample encode the same CDR3.

Ten immunoSEQ deep assay plates were used by the authors to sequence unsorted PBMC DNA. Generated by immunoSEQ multiplex PCR, the TCRdb table keeps only in-frame clones and is missing some. The table includes about 490,000 clones, 60% to 80% detected once. Germline V lookup: CDR1 SGHDT, CDR2 YYEEEE. J gave up 6 bases and V 0 bases, and 1 base lay outside the gene matches. The CDR3 spans 14 residues. Sequencing was carried out using PBMCs. The chain combines TRBV5-6 with TRBJ2-1; 9 bases agree with TRBD2. This TCR derives from a woman between 40 and 55 years old in good health. Some clones in this sample may be carry-over from other donors' samples. CDR3 loop: CASSLGLAANEQFF. The CDR3, as DNA: TGTGCCAGCAGCTTGGGACTAGCGGCCAATGAGCAGTTCTTC.